The following is a T cell receptor (beta chain) sequence with its context. Its antigen remains undetermined. Base qualities are not at hand, and no much larger clone is one base apart. These data originate in a study of T cell repertoires in cytomegalovirus infection (dated by TCRdb to between 2017 and 2020). Background for the entire study: Recently identified HLA-C-restricted CMV epitopes, whose presentation resists viral immunomodulation, were targeted by peptide stimulations together with well-studied HLA-B-restricted epitopes. Donor HLA type was relevant to the analysis, as public TCR beta signatures indicated carriage of CMV infection together with the matching HLA type.

The treatment or condition label, read with the paper, signifies: in vitro stimulation with specific CMV peptide epitopes to enrich CMV-specific T cells. Sequencing was performed on an Illumina HiSeq 1500. The raw public data were reprocessed by TCRdb itself: fastp quality trimming at Q25, MiXCR clonotype calling, in-frame beta chains only. Records with the same CDR3 protein are collapsed into one entry carrying the most frequent genes and DNA. The sample records about 740,000 distinct CDR3 sequences, 30% to 35% of which are singletons. Of the sample, 18% is held by the ten largest clones. Paper-wide results and their limitations: In both this cohort and an independent approximately 400-donor cohort, the cumulative frequency of public TCR beta family members distinguished carriers of CMV infection plus the relevant HLA type. The ex vivo response was dominated by HLA-C-restricted CMV-specific TCR beta clonotypes, and the single most frequent clonotype in two of eight donors was supplied by these HLA-C-restricted clonotypes.

Sequences LGHNA (CDR1) and YSLEER (CDR2) are obtained from the germline V gene. The CDR3 runs 15 residues from the cysteine to the phenylalanine. Kept here is only the CDR3 DNA, which spans 45 bases and is read in frame from base 1. V lost 4 bases and J lost 3 bases; the stretch between them is 12 bases long. The rearranged segments are TRBV4-3 and TRBJ1-4; no D gene can be assigned with confidence. The sample consisted of cultured PBMCs, taken from culture after CMV antigen stimulation. This TCR came from a human donor in good health (CMV status not recorded). Some clones in this sample may be carry-over from other donors' samples. The CDR3 region reads CASSRGWSANEKLFF. The nucleotides are TGCGCCAGCAGCCGAGGGTGGTCGGCTAATGAAAAACTGTTTTTT.